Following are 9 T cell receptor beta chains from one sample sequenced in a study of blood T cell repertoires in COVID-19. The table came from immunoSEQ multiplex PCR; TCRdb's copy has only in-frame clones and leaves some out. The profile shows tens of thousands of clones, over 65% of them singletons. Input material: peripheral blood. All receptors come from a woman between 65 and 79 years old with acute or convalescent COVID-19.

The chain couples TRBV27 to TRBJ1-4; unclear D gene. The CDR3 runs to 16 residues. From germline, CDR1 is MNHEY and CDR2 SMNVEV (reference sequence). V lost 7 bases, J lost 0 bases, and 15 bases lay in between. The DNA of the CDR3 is TGTGCCAGCAAACGGGGAACCCCGGCAACTAATGAAAAACTGTTTTTT. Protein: CASKRGTPATNEKLFF.

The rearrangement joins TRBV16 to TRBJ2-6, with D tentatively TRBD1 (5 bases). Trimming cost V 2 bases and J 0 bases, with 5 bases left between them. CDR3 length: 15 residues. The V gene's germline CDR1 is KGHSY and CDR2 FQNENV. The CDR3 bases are TGTGCCAGCAGCCAAGACAGCTCTGGGGCCAACGTCCTGACTTTC. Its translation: CASSQDSSGANVLTF.

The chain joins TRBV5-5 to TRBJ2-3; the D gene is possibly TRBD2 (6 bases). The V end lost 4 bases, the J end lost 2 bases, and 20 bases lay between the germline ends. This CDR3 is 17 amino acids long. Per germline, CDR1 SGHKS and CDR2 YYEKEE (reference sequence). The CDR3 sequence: CASSPQTGTPITDTQYF. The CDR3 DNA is TGTGCCAGCAGCCCCCAAACCGGGACTCCCATCACAGATACGCAGTATTTT.

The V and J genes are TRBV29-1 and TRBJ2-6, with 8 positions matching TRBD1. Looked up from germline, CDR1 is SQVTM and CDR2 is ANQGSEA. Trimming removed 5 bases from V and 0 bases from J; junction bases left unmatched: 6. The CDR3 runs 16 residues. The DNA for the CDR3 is TGCAGCGTTCCGGACAGGGTGTCCTCTGGGGCCAACGTCCTGACTTTC. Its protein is CSVPDRVSSGANVLTF.

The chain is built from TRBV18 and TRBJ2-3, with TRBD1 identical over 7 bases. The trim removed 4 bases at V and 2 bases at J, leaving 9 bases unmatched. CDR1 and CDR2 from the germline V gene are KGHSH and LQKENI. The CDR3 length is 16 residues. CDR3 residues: CASSLGRGQNTDTQYF. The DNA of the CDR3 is TGTGCCAGCTCACTCGGAAGGGGACAGAACACAGATACGCAGTATTTT.

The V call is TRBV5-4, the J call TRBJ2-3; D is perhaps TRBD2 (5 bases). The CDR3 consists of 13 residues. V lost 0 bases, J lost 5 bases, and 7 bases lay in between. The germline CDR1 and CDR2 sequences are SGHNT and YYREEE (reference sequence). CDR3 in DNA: TGTGCCAGCAGCTTGGTGGGAGAAGATACGCAGTATTTT. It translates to CASSLVGEDTQYF.

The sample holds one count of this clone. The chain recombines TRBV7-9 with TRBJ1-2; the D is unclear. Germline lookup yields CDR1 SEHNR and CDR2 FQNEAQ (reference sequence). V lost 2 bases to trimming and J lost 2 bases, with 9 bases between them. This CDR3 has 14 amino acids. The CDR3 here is CASSLRETNYGYTF. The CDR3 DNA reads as TGTGCCAGCAGCTTAAGAGAGACAAACTATGGCTACACCTTC.

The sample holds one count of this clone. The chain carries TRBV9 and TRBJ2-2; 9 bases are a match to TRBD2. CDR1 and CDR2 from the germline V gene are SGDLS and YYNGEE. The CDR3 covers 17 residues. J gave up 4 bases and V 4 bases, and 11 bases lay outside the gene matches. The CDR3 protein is CASSPAGSGRFTGELFF. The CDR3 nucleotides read TGTGCCAGCAGCCCGGCCGGGAGCGGGAGGTTCACCGGGGAGCTGTTTTTT.

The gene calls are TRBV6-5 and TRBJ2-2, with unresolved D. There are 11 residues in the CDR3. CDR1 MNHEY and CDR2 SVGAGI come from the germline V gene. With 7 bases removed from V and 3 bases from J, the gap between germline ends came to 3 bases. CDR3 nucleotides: TGTGCCAGCATCTACACCGGGGAGCTGTTTTTT. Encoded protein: CASIYTGELFF.